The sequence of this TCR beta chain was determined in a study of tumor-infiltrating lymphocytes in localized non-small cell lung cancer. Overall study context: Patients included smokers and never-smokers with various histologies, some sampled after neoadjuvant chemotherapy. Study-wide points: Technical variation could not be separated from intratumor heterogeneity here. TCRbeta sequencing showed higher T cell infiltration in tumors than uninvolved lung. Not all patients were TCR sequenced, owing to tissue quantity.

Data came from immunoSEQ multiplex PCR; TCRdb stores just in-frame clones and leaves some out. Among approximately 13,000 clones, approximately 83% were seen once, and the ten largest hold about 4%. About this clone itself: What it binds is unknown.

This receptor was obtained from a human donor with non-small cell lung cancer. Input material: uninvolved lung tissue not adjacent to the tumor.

This CDR3 is CASSSSNEQFF. CDR3 DNA: TGTGCCAGCAGCTCTTCCAATGAGCAGTTCTTC. V and J are TRBV5-5 and TRBJ2-1; D is uncertain. Trimming took off 3 bases at V and 6 bases at J, with 4 bases between the two ends. Germline V gene lookup returns CDR1 SGHKS and CDR2 YYEKEE (reference sequence). There are 11 residues in the CDR3.